A selection of T cell receptor beta chains follows, all from one sample in a study of blood T cell repertoires in COVID-19. Only in-frame clones appear in the TCRdb table, and some are missing; sequencing was by immunoSEQ multiplex PCR. This table has about 500,000 clones, approximately 88% appearing once. The sequenced sample was peripheral blood. Receptors were obtained from a woman between 45 and 65 years old with COVID-19, enrolled during active disease. Both conserved end residues are part of each CDR3. Each record gives: D gene, clone size, J gene, V gene, CDR3 protein, CDR3 DNA. D genes are given only for firm matches. Only some rows state a clone size, as once, few, many or a class for expanded clones.

>-|-|TRBJ1-5|TRBV7-8
CASSRGGSQPQHF
TGTGCCAGCAGCAGGGGGGGTAGTCAGCCCCAGCATTTT
>-|-|TRBJ1-1|TRBV6-5
CASSYEGDTEAFF
TGTGCCAGCAGTTATGAGGGGGACACTGAAGCTTTCTTT
>-|once|TRBJ2-1|TRBV7-2
CASSLAGGNYNEQFF
TGTGCCAGCAGCTTAGCGGGGGGAAATTACAATGAGCAGTTCTTC
>-|-|TRBJ1-4|TRBV7-2
CASSWGASTNEKLFF
TGTGCCAGCAGCTGGGGCGCTTCGACTAATGAAAAACTGTTTTTT
>-|-|TRBJ1-3|TRBV5-1
CASSLAWQTSSGNTIYF
TGCGCCAGCAGCTTGGCATGGCAGACAAGCTCTGGAAACACCATATATTTT
>-|-|TRBJ1-1|TRBV5-1
CASSSLGVSGTEAFF
TGCGCCAGCAGCAGCCTAGGCGTTTCGGGCACTGAAGCTTTCTTT
>TRBD1|few|TRBJ1-2|TRBV27
CASSLRRQGGSYTF
TGTGCCAGCAGTTTAAGGAGACAGGGAGGCAGCTACACCTTC
>-|-|TRBJ2-3|TRBV3-1/TRBV3-2
CASSQGKGKEGQYF
TGTGCCAGCAGCCAAGGGAAGGGAAAGGAGGGGCAGTATTTT
>TRBD1|-|TRBJ2-7|TRBV11-2
CASSWDSSYEQYF
TGTGCCAGCAGCTGGGACAGCTCCTACGAGCAGTACTTC
>-|-|TRBJ1-5|TRBV21-1
CASSKGASNQPQHF
TGTGCCAGCAGCAAAGGGGCGAGCAATCAGCCCCAGCATTTT
>-|-|TRBJ1-6|TRBV19
CASSITPQKRRNSPLHF
TGTGCCAGTAGTATAACCCCCCAGAAGAGGCGGAATTCACCCCTCCACTTT
>-|-|TRBJ2-1|TRBV11-2
CASRRLQTDNNEQFF
TGTGCCAGCAGACGGCTACAGACCGATAACAATGAGCAGTTCTTC
>-|-|TRBJ2-6|TRBV6-6
CASSSIRGGWANVLTF
TGTGCCAGCAGTTCAATTCGAGGGGGTTGGGCCAACGTCCTGACTTTC
>TRBD1|-|TRBJ1-2|TRBV3-1/TRBV3-2
CASSQDRTGGLPRTF
TGTGCCAGCAGCCAAGATAGGACAGGGGGTTTGCCGCGAACCTTC
>TRBD1|-|TRBJ2-5|TRBV6-2/TRBV6-3
CASSRGGSFETQYF
TGTGCCAGCAGTAGAGGGGGCAGCTTTGAGACCCAGTACTTC
>TRBD1|-|TRBJ2-3|TRBV2
CASIREGGSSTDTQYF
TGTGCCAGCATAAGGGAAGGGGGCTCTAGCACAGATACGCAGTATTTT
>-|-|TRBJ2-5|TRBV12-5
CASASGRETQYF
TGTGCTAGTGCTTCGGGGAGGGAGACCCAGTACTTC
>-|-|TRBJ1-5|TRBV20-1
CSASSLGVQGNQPQHF
TGCAGTGCTAGTTCCCTCGGGGTTCAGGGCAATCAGCCCCAGCATTTT
>-|-|TRBJ2-5|TRBV5-1
CASSPGGTVETQYF
TGCGCCAGCAGCCCCGGAGGGACGGTGGAGACCCAGTACTTC
>-|few|TRBJ1-6|TRBV5-1
CASSLVGRNDSPLHF
TGCGCCAGCAGCTTGGTTGGGCGAAACGATTCACCCCTCCACTTT
>TRBD1|once|TRBJ1-5|TRBV11-2
CASSVDRDQPQHF
TGTGCCAGCAGTGTAGACAGGGATCAGCCCCAGCATTTT
>-|-|TRBJ1-2|TRBV5-1
CASSTLSLEYGYTF
TGCGCCAGCAGCACCCTAAGTTTGGAGTATGGCTACACCTTC
>TRBD1|-|TRBJ1-1|TRBV5-8
CASTHRGRAFF
TGTGCCAGCACCCACAGGGGAAGAGCTTTCTTT
>-|-|TRBJ2-7|TRBV3-1/TRBV3-2
CASSRMTRADEQYF
TGTGCCAGCAGCCGAATGACAAGAGCTGACGAGCAGTACTTC
>TRBD1|-|TRBJ1-2|TRBV5-1
CASSSRTGRNYGYTF
TGCGCCAGCAGCTCCCGGACAGGGCGTAACTATGGCTACACCTTC
>-|-|TRBJ2-5|TRBV7-6
CASSLAQGTHAWRTQYF
TGTGCCAGCAGCTTAGCGCAGGGAACCCACGCTTGGAGGACCCAGTACTTC
>TRBD1|-|TRBJ1-2|TRBV2
CASRLPTGIPGYTF
TGTGCCAGCAGGTTACCGACAGGGATTCCTGGCTACACCTTC
>TRBD2|-|TRBJ2-7|TRBV11-2
CASSLEAGGSYEQYF
TGTGCCAGCAGCTTAGAAGCGGGGGGGTCCTACGAGCAGTACTTC
>TRBD1|once|TRBJ1-1|TRBV6-5
CASSYFGQGPSTEAFF
TGTGCCAGCAGTTACTTCGGACAGGGACCTAGCACTGAAGCTTTCTTT
>TRBD1|few|TRBJ1-2|TRBV7-2
CASSSGTGVYGYTF
TGTGCCAGCAGCTCCGGGACAGGAGTCTATGGCTACACCTTC
>-|-|TRBJ2-7|TRBV19
CASSRSGPYEQYF
TGTGCCAGTAGTCGGTCAGGCCCCTACGAGCAGTACTTC
>-|once|TRBJ1-1|TRBV9
CASSEGGQTNTEAFF
TGTGCCAGCAGCGAGGGCGGACAGACGAACACTGAAGCTTTCTTT
>TRBD1|-|TRBJ1-2|TRBV27
CAYRGLVDYGYTF
TGTGCCTACAGGGGGCTGGTCGACTATGGCTACACCTTC
>TRBD1|once|TRBJ1-1|TRBV24-1
CATSASTGTGAPAFF
TGTGCCACCAGTGCCTCCACCGGGACAGGGGCCCCTGCTTTCTTT
>-|-|TRBJ1-2|TRBV28
CASSFGQVKGYTF
TGTGCCAGCAGTTTTGGGCAGGTCAAAGGCTACACCTTC
>-|-|TRBJ1-4|TRBV19
CAASGGLDEKLFF
TGTGCCGCCTCGGGGGGGCTAGATGAAAAACTGTTTTTT
>-|-|TRBJ2-5|TRBV5-1
CACRAGLQETQYF
TGCGCCTGCAGAGCGGGCCTGCAGGAGACCCAGTACTTC
>TRBD1|once|TRBJ1-5|TRBV23-1
CASSQSMGQGVRYSNQPQHF
TGCGCCAGCAGTCAATCGATGGGACAGGGGGTAAGATATAGCAATCAGCCCCAGCATTTT
>TRBD1|-|TRBJ2-1|TRBV19
CASSTRGTGGTNEQFF
TGTGCCAGTAGTACCCGCGGGACAGGGGGCACCAATGAGCAGTTCTTC
>TRBD1|-|TRBJ1-5|TRBV5-6
CASSLFLGPDRGNQPQHF
TGTGCCAGCAGCTTGTTTTTGGGACCGGACAGGGGCAATCAGCCCCAGCATTTT
>-|-|TRBJ2-3|TRBV19
CASSRSFAGDTQYF
TGTGCCAGTAGTAGGAGCTTCGCCGGCGATACGCAGTATTTT
>-|-|TRBJ1-5|TRBV19
CASSIRDSNQPQHF
TGTGCCAGTAGTATCAGGGACTCAAATCAGCCCCAGCATTTT
>TRBD2|few|TRBJ2-2|TRBV18
CASSRQHGGAFPGELFF
TGTGCCAGCTCCCGACAGCACGGGGGGGCCTTCCCCGGGGAGCTGTTTTTT
>TRBD1|-|TRBJ1-1|TRBV6-5
CASSFNRGVNTEAFF
TGTGCCAGCAGTTTCAACAGGGGCGTGAACACTGAAGCTTTCTTT
>TRBD2|-|TRBJ2-1|TRBV19
CASSIDQLAGLGNEQFF
TGTGCCAGTAGTATAGATCAGCTAGCGGGGCTGGGGAATGAGCAGTTCTTC
>-|-|TRBJ1-1|TRBV7-6
CASSSGSNTEAFF
TGTGCCAGCTCTTCGGGGTCGAACACTGAAGCTTTCTTT
>-|few|TRBJ2-7|TRBV3-1/TRBV3-2
CASSQPGYEQYF
TGTGCCAGCAGCCAACCGGGCTACGAGCAGTACTTC
>-|once|TRBJ2-5|TRBV11-2
CASSLDGGSYQETQYF
TGTGCCAGCAGCTTAGATGGCGGCTCGTACCAAGAGACCCAGTACTTC
>TRBD1|-|TRBJ1-6|TRBV19
CASSTWDSRSSPLHF
TGTGCCAGTAGTACCTGGGACAGCCGTTCATCTCCCCTCCACTTT
>TRBD2|once|TRBJ2-7|TRBV2
CASSVSGRSYEQYF
TGTGCCAGCAGTGTTAGCGGGCGTTCCTACGAGCAGTACTTC
>TRBD1|-|TRBJ1-2|TRBV7-3
CASSLVGGSGQGPGGYTF
TGTGCCAGCAGCTTAGTAGGGGGGAGCGGACAGGGACCGGGAGGCTACACCTTC
>-|-|TRBJ1-1|TRBV10-3
CAISEASGTEAFF
TGTGCCATCAGTGAAGCGTCGGGGACTGAAGCTTTCTTT
>-|-|TRBJ1-1|TRBV11-1
CASSPSTGMNTEAFF
TGTGCCAGCAGCCCAAGCACAGGGATGAACACTGAAGCTTTCTTT
>TRBD2|-|TRBJ2-7|TRBV5-1
CASSLGSGRYEQYF
TGCGCCAGCAGCTTGGGTAGCGGGAGGTACGAGCAGTACTTC
>TRBD1|once|TRBJ1-2|TRBV24-1
CATRGTGDVYGYTF
TGTGCCACCAGAGGGACAGGGGATGTCTATGGCTACACCTTC
>TRBD1|-|TRBJ1-1|TRBV28
CASSLSTGGDTEAFF
TGTGCCAGCAGTTTATCGACAGGGGGGGACACTGAAGCTTTCTTT